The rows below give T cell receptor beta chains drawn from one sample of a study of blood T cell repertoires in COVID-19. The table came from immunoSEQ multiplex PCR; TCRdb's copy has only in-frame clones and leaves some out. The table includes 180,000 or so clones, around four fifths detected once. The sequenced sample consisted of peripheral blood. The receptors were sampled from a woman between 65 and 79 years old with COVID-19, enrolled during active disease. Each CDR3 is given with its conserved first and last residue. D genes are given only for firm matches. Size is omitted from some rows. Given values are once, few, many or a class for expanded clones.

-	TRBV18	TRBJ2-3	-	CASSPPAGPDTQYF	TGTGCCAGCTCACCACCGGCGGGGCCAGATACGCAGTATTTT
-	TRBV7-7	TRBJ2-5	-	CASSQNRGGQETQYF	TGTGCCAGCAGCCAAAACAGGGGGGGCCAAGAGACCCAGTACTTC
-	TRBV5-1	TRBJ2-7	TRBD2	CASSLDGRGYEQYF	TGCGCCAGCAGCTTAGACGGGAGGGGTTACGAGCAGTACTTC
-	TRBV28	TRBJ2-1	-	CASSSLRPSYNEQFF	TGTGCCAGCTCCTCCCTGAGGCCTTCCTACAATGAGCAGTTCTTC
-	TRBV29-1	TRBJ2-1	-	CSVGVWDISYNEQFF	TGCAGCGTCGGGGTGTGGGACATTTCTTACAATGAGCAGTTCTTC
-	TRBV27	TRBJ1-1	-	CASSGAAEGTEAFF	TGTGCCAGCAGTGGGGCCGCGGAGGGCACTGAAGCTTTCTTT
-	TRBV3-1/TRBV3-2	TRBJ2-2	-	CASSQERPNWELFF	TGTGCCAGCAGCCAAGAGCGGCCGAACTGGGAGCTGTTTTTT
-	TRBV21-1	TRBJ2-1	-	CASSNGQGDNEQFF	TGTGCCAGCAGCAACGGACAGGGAGACAATGAGCAGTTCTTC
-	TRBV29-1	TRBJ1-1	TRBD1	CSVRGGTGGTEAFF	TGCAGCGTTCGTGGAGGGACAGGGGGCACTGAAGCTTTCTTT
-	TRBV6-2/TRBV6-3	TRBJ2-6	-	CASSSGGANVLTF	TGTGCCAGCAGTTCCGGGGGGGCCAACGTCCTGACTTTC
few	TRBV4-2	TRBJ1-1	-	CASSAPGPSGTEAFF	TGTGCCAGCAGCGCCCCCGGGCCCAGCGGCACTGAAGCTTTCTTT
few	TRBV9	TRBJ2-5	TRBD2	CASGRGLETQYF	TGTGCCAGCGGGAGGGGCCTAGAGACCCAGTACTTC
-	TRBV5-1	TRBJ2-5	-	CASSLNGQETQYF	TGCGCCAGCAGCTTGAACGGTCAAGAGACCCAGTACTTC
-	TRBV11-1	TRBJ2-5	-	CASSADRVAAQYF	TGTGCCAGCAGCGCCGACAGGGTAGCGGCCCAGTACTTC
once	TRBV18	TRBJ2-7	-	CASSPVRTLTNEQYF	TGTGCCAGCTCCCCCGTCAGGACGCTGACTAACGAGCAGTACTTC
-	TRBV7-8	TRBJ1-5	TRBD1	CASSLRDRWGNQPQHF	TGTGCCAGCAGCTTACGGGACAGGTGGGGGAATCAGCCCCAGCATTTT
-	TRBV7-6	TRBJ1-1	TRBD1	CASSLDRGLETFF	TGTGCCAGCAGCTTAGACAGGGGGCTGGAAACTTTCTTT
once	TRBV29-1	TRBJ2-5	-	CSGGGKETQYF	TGCAGCGGCGGCGGGAAAGAGACCCAGTACTTC
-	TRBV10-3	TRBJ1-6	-	CAISVPPVSSPLHF	TGTGCCATCAGTGTCCCCCCAGTATCCTCACCCCTCCACTTT
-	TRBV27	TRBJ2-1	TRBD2	CASSLAPSGPYNEQFF	TGTGCCAGCAGTTTAGCCCCTAGCGGCCCCTACAATGAGCAGTTCTTC
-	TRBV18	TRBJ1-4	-	CASSPPVEIATNEKLFF	TGTGCCAGCTCCCCTCCAGTGGAGATAGCAACTAATGAAAAACTGTTTTTT
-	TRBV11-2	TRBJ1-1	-	CASSSRVVRGNTEAFF	TGTGCCAGCAGCTCAAGGGTCGTCAGGGGTAACACTGAAGCTTTCTTT
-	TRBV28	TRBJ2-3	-	CASSIRDKDTQYF	TGTGCCAGCTCCATACGGGACAAAGATACGCAGTATTTT
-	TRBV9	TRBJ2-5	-	CASSSGETQYF	TGTGCCAGCAGCTCCGGAGAGACCCAGTACTTC
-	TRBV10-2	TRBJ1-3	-	CASSAGGPEGNTIYF	TGCGCCAGCAGTGCTGGCGGCCCCGAAGGAAACACCATATATTTT
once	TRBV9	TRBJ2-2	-	CASSVGSKHTGELFF	TGTGCCAGCAGCGTAGGTAGCAAACACACCGGGGAGCTGTTTTTT
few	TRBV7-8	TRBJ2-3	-	CASSLDRFDTQYF	TGTGCCAGCAGCTTAGACAGGTTCGATACGCAGTATTTT
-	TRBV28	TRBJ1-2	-	CASSLTAGGGYTF	TGTGCCAGCAGTTTAACAGCCGGGGGTGGCTACACCTTC
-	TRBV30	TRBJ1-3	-	CAWSVLTPLTASGNTIYF	TGTGCCTGGAGTGTACTCACCCCATTGACAGCGTCTGGAAACACCATATATTTT
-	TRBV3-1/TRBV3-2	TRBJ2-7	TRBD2	CASRLAGGPDEQYF	TGTGCCAGCAGGCTAGCGGGAGGGCCGGACGAGCAGTACTTC
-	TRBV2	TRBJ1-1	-	CASSEYWSLDTEAFF	TGTGCCAGCAGTGAATACTGGTCCCTAGACACTGAAGCTTTCTTT
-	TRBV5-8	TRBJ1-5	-	CASRGSSNQPQHF	TGTGCCAGCCGAGGGAGTAGCAATCAGCCCCAGCATTTT
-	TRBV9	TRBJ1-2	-	CASSPEGQGRGGYTF	TGTGCCAGCAGCCCAGAGGGGCAGGGGAGGGGTGGCTACACCTTC
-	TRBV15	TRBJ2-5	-	CATSRSGQNQETQYF	TGTGCCACCAGCAGATCCGGACAGAACCAAGAGACCCAGTACTTC
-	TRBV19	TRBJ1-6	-	CASTAGTNSPLHF	TGTGCCAGTACAGCGGGAACGAATTCACCCCTCCACTTT
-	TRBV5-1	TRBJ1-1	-	CASSTGLTLGTEAFF	TGCGCCAGCAGCACCGGACTGACCCTGGGGACTGAAGCTTTCTTT
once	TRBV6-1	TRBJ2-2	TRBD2	CASSGTSGGAVENTGELFF	TGTGCCAGCAGTGGGACTAGCGGGGGGGCCGTTGAGAACACCGGGGAGCTGTTTTTT